The 14 T cell receptor beta chains below were found in one sample sequenced in a study of early T cells in non-severe SARS-CoV-2 infection. From the 5' RACE reads, TCRdb called clonotypes with MiXCR, one entry per CDR3 protein. This table has roughly 66,000 distinct CDR3 sequences, roughly 10% appearing once. The sequencing input was whole blood. The receptors here all came from an adult who was a healthcare worker with PCR-confirmed SARS-CoV-2 infection or an uninfected control (not recorded which).

This clonotype was seen a handful of times. The chain combines TRBV18 with TRBJ2-1; 8 bases line up with TRBD2. Germline CDR1 and CDR2: KGHSH and LQKENI. CDR3 length: 15 residues. The trim removed 4 bases at V and 9 bases at J, leaving 11 bases unmatched. DNA of the CDR3: TGTGCCAGCTCACGAGGCACAAGCGGGAGAGGTGAGCAGTTCTTC. It encodes CASSRGTSGRGEQFF. Together with reference TRBV18 and TRBJ2-1, the CDR3 gives the full variable domain: NAGVMQNPRHLVRRRGQEARLRCSPMKGHSHVYWYRQLPEEGLKFMVYLQKENIIDESGMPKERFSAEFPKEGPSILRIQQVVRGDSAAYFCASSRGTSGRGEQFFGPGTRLTVL.

The chain links TRBV10-2 to TRBJ2-7; TRBD2 matches at 8 bases. Germline V gives CDR1 WSHSY, CDR2 SAAADI. The CDR3 consists of 15 residues. V gave up 0 bases and J gave up 0 bases; unmatched junction bases: 1. For the CDR3, the DNA is TGCGCCAGCAGTGAGTCCAGCGGGAGCTCCTACGAGCAGTACTTC. This sequence encodes CASSESSGSSYEQYF.

The chain couples TRBV27 to TRBJ2-7, with 13 bases lining up with TRBD2. This CDR3 is built from 14 residues. In germline, CDR1 is MNHEY, CDR2 SMNVEV (reference sequence). Losses at the gene ends were 5 bases for V and 6 bases for J; bases not matched to a gene: 4. This chain's CDR3 is CASSQLAGGPEQYF. The CDR3 DNA reads as TGTGCCAGCAGTCAACTAGCGGGAGGGCCCGAGCAGTACTTC.

This clonotype has ten or more counts. The J gene is TRBJ2-3, the V gene TRBV20-1, with D perhaps matching TRBD2 (6 bases). This CDR3 is 15 amino acids long. Germline lookup yields CDR1 DFQATT and CDR2 SNEGSKA (reference sequence). Trimming cost V 5 bases and J 4 bases, with 19 bases left between them. CDR3 amino acids: CSAPSLRGGADTQYF. CDR3 in DNA: TGCAGTGCTCCAAGCCTTAGGGGAGGCGCAGATACGCAGTATTTT.

The chain has TRBV9 and TRBJ2-7; maybe TRBD1 (5 bases). The CDR3 covers 13 residues. Trimming took 3 bases from V and 5 from J, leaving 12 bases between them. Germline values: CDR1 SGDLS, CDR2 YYNGEE. CDR3 DNA sequence: TGTGCCAGCAGCGCCCCCCAGGGTGACGAGCAGTACTTC. It codes for CASSAPQGDEQYF.

V usage is TRBV5-5 and J usage is TRBJ1-1, with 7 positions matching TRBD1. Unmatched junction bases numbered 3, after V lost 4 bases and J lost 0 bases. This CDR3 contains 14 residues. Germline assignment: CDR1 SGHKS and CDR2 YYEKEE (reference sequence). The CDR3 nucleotides read TGTGCCAGCAGCAGACAGGGCATGAACACTGAAGCTTTCTTT. It encodes CASSRQGMNTEAFF.

Comment on this clonotype: Germline and junction disagree at one end, which may indicate a read error. Here the CDR3 DNA reads TGCAGTGCCGGGGCCGGGGGACTAGTGGGAGATACGCAGTGTTTT. It codes for CSAGAGGLVGDTQCF. The chain carries TRBV20-1 and TRBJ2-3; 8 bases line up with TRBD2. CDR1 and CDR2 (germline): DFQATT, SNEGSKA (reference sequence). The CDR3 runs 15 residues.

The rearrangement links TRBV11-2 to TRBJ2-1; 9 bases are shared with TRBD2. Germline values: CDR1 SGHAT, CDR2 FQNNGV. V lost 5 bases, J lost 4 bases, and 9 bases stayed unmatched. This CDR3 spans 16 amino acids. The CDR3 is CASSTISGSAYNEQFF. In nucleotides, the CDR3 is TGTGCCAGCAGCACGATTAGCGGGAGCGCATACAATGAGCAGTTCTTC.

This clonotype was seen at least ten times. The chain combines TRBV13 with TRBJ2-2; 12 bases align to TRBD2. Germline-derived CDR1 and CDR2 are PRHDT and FYEKMQ (reference sequence). The CDR3 runs 21 residues. The V segment lost 5 bases and the J segment 0 bases; nucleotides outside the gene matches: 16. CDR3 in amino acids: CASSRTEPGTSGPANTGELFF. The CDR3 DNA reads TGTGCCAGCAGCCGAACGGAACCCGGGACTAGCGGGCCTGCGAACACCGGGGAGCTGTTTTTT.

This clonotype has a count of ten or more. This chain joins TRBV4-1 and TRBJ2-1, with 12 bases that match TRBD2. V lost 1 base and J lost 3; bases outside the gene matches: 4. Germline CDR1 and CDR2: MGHRA and YSYEKL. The CDR3 has 17 amino acids. In DNA, the CDR3 is TGCGCCAGCAGCCAAGCCTGGACTAGCGGGATCTACAATGAGCAGTTCTTC. This gives the protein CASSQAWTSGIYNEQFF.

There are a few counts of this clonotype. The rearrangement joins TRBV9 to TRBJ2-2; possibly TRBD2 for D (6 bases). CDR1 and CDR2 (germline): SGDLS, YYNGEE. Trimming took off 6 bases at V and 7 bases at J, with 16 bases between the two ends. The CDR3 has 14 residues. For the CDR3, the DNA is TGTGCCAGCACCCGAGGAGGGTGGGGCGGGGAGCTGTTTTTT. This codes for CASTRGGWGGELFF. The full variable domain, its missing parts supplied by reference TRBV9 and TRBJ2-2, is DSGVTQTPKHLITATGQRVTLRCSPRSGDLSVYWYQQSLDQGLQFLIQYYNGEERAKGNILERFSAQQFPDLHSELNLSSLELGDSALYFCASTRGGWGGELFFGEGSRLTVL.

This clonotype was seen repeatedly, ten times or more. In nucleotides, the CDR3 is TGTGCCAGCAGCTTAACGGGACAGGGGGATCCTGAAGAGACCCAGTACTTC. This translates into CASSLTGQGDPEETQYF. This chain joins TRBV7-3 and TRBJ2-5; TRBD1 aligns across 11 bases. This CDR3 is 17 amino acids long. Germline CDR1 is SGHTA and CDR2 is FQGTGA. The trim removed 0 bases at V and 3 bases at J, leaving 6 bases unmatched.

V gene TRBV4-1 combines with J gene TRBJ2-4, with 9 bases identical to TRBD2. The germline gives CDR1 MGHRA, CDR2 YSYEKL. J lost 6 bases, V lost 4 bases, and 10 bases had no gene match. The CDR3 covers 16 residues. The chain's CDR3 is CASSPHPSGELNIQYF. The CDR3 DNA reads TGCGCCAGCAGCCCCCATCCTAGCGGGGAATTAAACATTCAGTACTTC.

The chain is built from TRBV21-1 and TRBJ2-2; the table's D gene call, TRBD2, was not cross checked with the DNA. TRBV21-1 is a listed pseudogene. This CDR3 has 16 amino acids. CDR3 DNA sequence: TGTGCCAGCAGCAAAGCGGGGGAGTGGAACACCGGGGAGCTGTTTTTT. Amino acids: CASSKAGEWNTGELFF.